The rows below give T cell receptor beta chains drawn from one sample of a study of CD8+CD57+ T cells in acquired aplastic anemia. TCRdb re-derived calls from the reads in MiXCR, one entry per CDR3 protein. The sample has about 200,000 distinct CDR3 sequences, approximately 35% seen once; the top ten hold around 1.1%. The specimen sequenced was sorted CD4+, CD8+, or CD8+CD57+ T cells (not recorded which) from PBMCs. These receptors were obtained from a human donor in good health, serving as a control. The CDR3 runs from the conserved cysteine through the conserved F or W. The D gene is left open where the match is weak. Clone size, where shown, is once, few, many, or a class for clones that have expanded.

D,V,size,J,CDR3,DNA
TRBD2,TRBV7-6,.,TRBJ2-7,CASSLERGGSYEQYF,TGTGCCAGCAGCTTAGAGCGCGGGGGTAGCTACGAGCAGTACTTC
.,TRBV12-3/TRBV12-4,many,TRBJ2-1,CASSSVYNEQFF,TGTGCCAGCAGTTCAGTATACAATGAGCAGTTCTTC
TRBD2,TRBV20-1,many,TRBJ2-3,CSATPRGSGGSTDTQYF,TGCAGTGCCACTCCAAGGGGTAGCGGGGGAAGCACAGATACGCAGTATTTT
.,TRBV6-5,few,TRBJ2-7,CASSYGDTGGYEQYF,TGTGCCAGCAGTTACGGGGACACGGGGGGCTACGAGCAGTACTTC
.,TRBV2,.,TRBJ1-2,CASSEMLPHHYTF,TGTGCCAGCAGTGAAATGTTGCCCCACCATTACACCTTC
.,TRBV19,.,TRBJ1-2,CASRSGGAPYGYTF,TGTGCCAGTAGAAGCGGGGGGGCCCCCTACGGCTACACCTTC
.,TRBV14,.,TRBJ2-3,CASSLRQHSTDTQYF,TGTGCCAGCAGCCTCCGACAGCATAGCACAGATACGCAGTATTTT
TRBD2,TRBV5-8,many,TRBJ2-7,CASSLFGSGGAEQYF,TGTGCCAGCAGCTTGTTCGGTAGCGGGGGGGCCGAGCAGTACTTC
TRBD2,TRBV5-1,.,TRBJ2-6,CASSSGLAGAAGANVLTF,TGCGCCAGCAGCTCCGGACTAGCGGGAGCGGCTGGGGCCAACGTCCTGACTTTC
.,TRBV20-1,many,TRBJ2-5,CSASAPSETQYF,TGCAGTGCTAGTGCCCCAAGTGAGACCCAGTACTTC
.,TRBV19,.,TRBJ2-7,CASSPQRKPYEQYF,TGTGCCAGTAGCCCCCAGCGTAAGCCCTACGAGCAGTACTTC
TRBD2,TRBV24-1,many,TRBJ2-2,CATSVTSGRAGTGELFF,TGTGCCACCAGTGTCACTAGCGGGAGGGCCGGTACCGGGGAGCTGTTTTTT
TRBD1,TRBV9,many,TRBJ1-2,CASSVEAGGNYGYTF,TGTGCCAGCAGCGTAGAGGCAGGGGGCAACTATGGCTACACCTTC
.,TRBV14,many,TRBJ2-3,CASSPTVHTDTQYF,TGTGCCAGCAGTCCGACGGTCCACACAGATACGCAGTATTTT
.,TRBV11-2,many,TRBJ2-7,CASSSTAGTSYEQYF,TGTGCCAGCAGCTCAACCGCCGGGACCTCCTACGAGCAGTACTTC
TRBD2,TRBV12-3/TRBV12-4,many,TRBJ2-7,CASSFAGAYEQYF,TGTGCCAGCAGTTTTGCGGGGGCCTACGAGCAGTACTTC
.,TRBV12-3/TRBV12-4,many,TRBJ1-5,CASRDSYSNQPQHF,TGTGCCAGCAGGGACAGCTATAGCAATCAGCCCCAGCATTTT
.,TRBV12-5,.,TRBJ1-3,CASGPEVGLTGNTIYF,TGTGCTAGTGGCCCGGAGGTTGGATTAACTGGAAACACCATATATTTT
.,TRBV20-1,many,TRBJ1-2,CSARDLAGVNYGYTF,TGCAGTGCTAGAGATCTGGCGGGGGTTAACTATGGCTACACCTTC
.,TRBV19,.,TRBJ1-1,CASSIYGTPRSEAFF,TGTGCCAGTAGTATCTATGGGACCCCAAGATCTGAAGCTTTCTTT
TRBD2,TRBV19,many,TRBJ2-5,CASSAGLAEYQETQYF,TGTGCCAGTAGTGCCGGACTAGCGGAGTACCAAGAGACCCAGTACTTC
.,TRBV7-2,many,TRBJ2-5,CASSLLRGIEETQYF,TGTGCCAGCAGCTTACTTCGGGGAATAGAAGAGACCCAGTACTTC
TRBD1,TRBV10-3,many,TRBJ1-2,CAISRDRDGYTF,TGTGCCATCAGCCGCGACAGGGACGGCTACACCTTC
.,TRBV20-1,.,TRBJ1-4,CSALQARDNEKLFF,TGCAGTGCTTTACAGGCCAGGGATAATGAAAAACTGTTTTTT
TRBD1,TRBV15,.,TRBJ1-2,CATSGKGTGYTF,TGTGCCACCAGCGGAAAAGGGACAGGGTACACCTTC
.,TRBV29-1,many,TRBJ1-5,CSVGQDPYQPQHF,TGCAGCGTTGGACAGGACCCTTATCAGCCCCAGCATTTT
.,TRBV7-9,many,TRBJ2-2,CASSLAAQNTGELFF,TGTGCCAGCAGCTTAGCTGCCCAGAACACCGGGGAGCTGTTTTTT
TRBD2,TRBV20-1,many,TRBJ2-1,CSAGRESSYNEQFF,TGCAGTGCTGGGAGGGAAAGCTCCTACAATGAGCAGTTCTTC
.,TRBV10-3,.,TRBJ2-1,CAISEVVGRSYNEQFF,TGTGCCATCAGTGAGGTAGTAGGGCGGTCCTACAATGAGCAGTTCTTC
TRBD2,TRBV7-2,.,TRBJ2-5,CASSFAGVETQYF,TGTGCCAGCAGCTTTGCGGGGGTAGAGACCCAGTACTTC
TRBD1,TRBV20-1,many,TRBJ1-6,CSAPGQGDSPLHF,TGCAGTGCTCCCGGACAGGGGGATTCACCCCTCCACTTT
.,TRBV5-4,.,TRBJ2-5,CASSSGGRGETQYF,TGTGCCAGCAGCTCCGGGGGAAGGGGAGAGACCCAGTACTTC
TRBD2,TRBV7-3,many,TRBJ2-1,CASSPQGLDHNEQFF,TGTGCCAGCAGCCCACAGGGACTAGATCACAATGAGCAGTTCTTC
TRBD2,TRBV7-2,many,TRBJ2-3,CASSLVAWSGGADTQYF,TGTGCCAGCAGCTTAGTGGCTTGGAGCGGGGGTGCAGATACGCAGTATTTT
TRBD1,TRBV11-2,.,TRBJ1-3,CASDGTGDLISGNTIYF,TGTGCCAGCGACGGGACAGGTGACCTTATTTCTGGAAACACCATATATTTT
TRBD1,TRBV5-1,few,TRBJ1-2,CASSLGTGLHGYTF,TGCGCCAGCAGCTTGGGGACAGGGCTCCATGGCTACACCTTC
.,TRBV19,once,TRBJ1-1,CASSIPGQAFF,TGTGCCAGTAGTATCCCCGGTCAAGCTTTCTTT
.,TRBV19,.,TRBJ2-1,CASSWRYEQFF,TGTGCCAGTAGTTGGAGGTACGAGCAGTTCTTC
TRBD1,TRBV5-4,many,TRBJ2-2,CASRTGGTGELFF,TGTGCCAGCAGGACAGGGGGCACCGGGGAGCTGTTTTTT
TRBD2,TRBV9,.,TRBJ2-1,CASSVGILAGANEQFF,TGTGCCAGCAGCGTAGGGATCCTAGCGGGGGCTAATGAGCAGTTCTTC
.,TRBV19,many,TRBJ2-1,CASTGPTGRNEQFF,TGTGCCAGTACCGGACCGACCGGGCGCAATGAGCAGTTCTTC
.,TRBV15,few,TRBJ1-5,CATSRDRGSNQPQHF,TGTGCCACCAGCAGAGACAGGGGTAGCAATCAGCCCCAGCATTTT
.,TRBV7-2,once,TRBJ1-5,CASSLERGQPQHF,TGTGCCAGCAGCCTTGAGAGAGGGCAGCCCCAGCATTTT
.,TRBV11-1,few,TRBJ2-1,CASSLGDGNNEQFF,TGTGCCAGCAGCTTAGGGGACGGTAACAATGAGCAGTTCTTC
TRBD1,TRBV12-3/TRBV12-4,few,TRBJ2-1,CASRIETGTGFF,TGTGCCAGCAGAATCGAAACCGGGACAGGGTTCTTC
.,TRBV19,many,TRBJ1-6,CASSIQGLTDSPLHF,TGTGCCAGTAGTATACAGGGACTCACCGATTCACCCCTCCACTTT
TRBD1,TRBV11-1,.,TRBJ1-2,CASSLTSWDRQDYGYTF,TGTGCCAGCAGCTTAACGTCCTGGGACAGGCAAGACTATGGCTACACCTTC